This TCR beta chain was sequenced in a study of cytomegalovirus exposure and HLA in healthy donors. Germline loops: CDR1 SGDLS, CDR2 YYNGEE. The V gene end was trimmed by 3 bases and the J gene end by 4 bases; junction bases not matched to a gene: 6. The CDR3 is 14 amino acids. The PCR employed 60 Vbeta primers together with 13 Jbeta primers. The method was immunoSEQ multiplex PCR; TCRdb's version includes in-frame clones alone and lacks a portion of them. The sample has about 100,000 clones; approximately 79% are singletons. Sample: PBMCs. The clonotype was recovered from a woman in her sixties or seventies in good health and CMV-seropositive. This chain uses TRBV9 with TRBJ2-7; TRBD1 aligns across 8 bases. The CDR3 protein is CASSAAGTGYEQYF. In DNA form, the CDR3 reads TGTGCCAGCAGCGCTGCCGGGACAGGATACGAGCAGTACTTC.